This T cell receptor beta chain was documented in a study of post-analysis software for immune sequencing data. Findings and limits, study-wide: Several TRBV segments occurring more often in patients than controls included TRBV5-6, TRBV5-1 and TRBV20-1.

Concerning this clonotype itself: The antigen is not known.

Incorporated into the TCR beta cDNA libraries were unique molecular identifiers, which served to reduce PCR and sequencing biases. TCRdb called the PCR reads again in MiXCR, with one record for every CDR3 protein. Among some 260,000 distinct CDR3 sequences listed, around 34% were seen once. In germline, CDR1 is LGHNA, CDR2 YNFKEQ. The CDR3 loop spans 14 amino acids. V dropped 2 bases and J dropped 3; count of bases not matched to a gene: 0. This TCR was recovered from a girl between 5 and 17 years old with multiple sclerosis. This chain links TRBV4-2 with TRBJ2-5, with TRBD2 identical over 10 bases. Input material: blood. CDR3 coding DNA: TGTGCCAGCAGCCAAACTAGCGGGAAAGAGACCCAGTACTTC. Its translation is CASSQTSGKETQYF.